This paragraph reports one TCR beta chain. Its antigen is unidentified. Treatment noted: some 19 received Ad26.COV2.S at low or high dose, single or two shots; about five received placebo; per-sample allocation not given. Repertoires come from day 63 after the first vaccine or placebo injection. An Ad26 vector that expressed Wuhan-strain SARS-CoV-2 spike constituted the vaccine. Libraries were prepared by immunoSEQ multiplex PCR; TCRdb keeps only in-frame clonotypes and omits some of them. Seen here are 380,000 or so clones, 75% to 90% observed once, and the top ten hold approximately 4.5%. This entry belongs to a study of Ad26.COV2.S vaccination and SARS-CoV-2 variants. Background on the study: The authors gave Ad26.COV2.S intramuscularly, either once or twice 56 days apart. The study, taken as a whole, reports: While placebo recipients had lower spike-specific TCR breadth, vaccine recipients had more. Total T cell responses, in the TCR breadth and depth analyses, may have been underestimated.

The V gene's germline CDR1 is SNHLY and CDR2 FYNNEI. The CDR3 is 14 amino acids. The trim removed 8 bases at V and 6 bases at J, leaving 9 bases unmatched. V gene TRBV2 combines with J gene TRBJ2-1; 8 bases fit TRBD2. The sequenced sample was peripheral blood, obtained in a trial of Ad26.COV2.S vaccine versus placebo. The receptor was isolated from a person aged 18-65 years who received the Ad26.COV2.S COVID-19 vaccine or a placebo. In DNA, the CDR3 is TGTGCCAGCGGGGATTGGACTAGCCCCAATGAGCAGTTCTTC. It encodes CASGDWTSPNEQFF.